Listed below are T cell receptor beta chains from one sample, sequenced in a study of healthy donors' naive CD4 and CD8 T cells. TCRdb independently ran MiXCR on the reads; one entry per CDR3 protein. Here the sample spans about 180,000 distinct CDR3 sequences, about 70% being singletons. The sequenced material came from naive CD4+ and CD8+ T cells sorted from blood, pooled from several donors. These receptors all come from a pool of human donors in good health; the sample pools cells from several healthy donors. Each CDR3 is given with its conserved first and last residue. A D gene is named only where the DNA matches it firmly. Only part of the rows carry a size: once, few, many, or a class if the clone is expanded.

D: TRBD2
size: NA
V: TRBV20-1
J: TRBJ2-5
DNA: TGCAGTGCTAGACCCTTTGGACGGGGAGGGCCCGGAGAGACCCAGTACTTC
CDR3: CSARPFGRGGPGETQYF

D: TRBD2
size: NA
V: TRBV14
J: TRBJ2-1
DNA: TGTGCCAGCAGCCAAGGGTGGATAGCGGGGAACTACAATGAGCAGTTCTTC
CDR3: CASSQGWIAGNYNEQFF

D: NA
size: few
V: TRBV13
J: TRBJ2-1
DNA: TGTGCCAGCAGCTTAGGGGACTCTCCATTCTCTAATGAGCAGTTCTTC
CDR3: CASSLGDSPFSNEQFF

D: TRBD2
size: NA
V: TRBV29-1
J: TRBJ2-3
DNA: TGCAGCGTTGAGTTTCCTACTAGCGGAAGCACAGATACGCAGTATTTT
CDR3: CSVEFPTSGSTDTQYF

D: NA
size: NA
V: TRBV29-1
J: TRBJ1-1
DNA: TGCAGCGTTGTGATGGGCCGGACTGAAGCTTTCTTT
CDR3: CSVVMGRTEAFF

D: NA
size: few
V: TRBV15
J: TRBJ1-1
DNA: TGTGCCACCAGCAGAGATAAGGGGGGCACTGAAGCTTTCTTT
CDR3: CATSRDKGGTEAFF

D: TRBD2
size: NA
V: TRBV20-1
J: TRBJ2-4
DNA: TGCAGTGCTAATCAGGGCGGGAGGGGAGCCAAAAACATTCAGTACTTC
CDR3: CSANQGGRGAKNIQYF

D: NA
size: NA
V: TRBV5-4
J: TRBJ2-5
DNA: TGTGCCAGCAGCTTGGGGACACCTAGGCAAGAGACCCAGTACTTC
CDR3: CASSLGTPRQETQYF

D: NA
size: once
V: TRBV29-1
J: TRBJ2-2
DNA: TGCAGCGTTGCTGGGCAAACCGGGGAGCTGTTTTTT
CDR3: CSVAGQTGELFF

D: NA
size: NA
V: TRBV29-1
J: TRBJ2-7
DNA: TGCAGCGTTGATGGGGGTAAGGGTTACGAGCAGTACTTC
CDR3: CSVDGGKGYEQYF

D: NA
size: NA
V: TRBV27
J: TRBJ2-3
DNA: TGTGCCAGCAGTCAGTCGTGGGACCCCTCGTGGGCAGATACGCAGTATTTT
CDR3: CASSQSWDPSWADTQYF

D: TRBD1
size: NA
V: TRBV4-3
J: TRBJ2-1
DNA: TGCGCCAGCAGCCAAGGGCCCGGGACAGGGATCAATGAGCAGTTCTTC
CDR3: CASSQGPGTGINEQFF

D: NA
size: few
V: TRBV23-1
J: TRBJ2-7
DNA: TGCGCCAGCAGTCCCCCGCGGAGAAGACCCTACGAGCAGTACTTC
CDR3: CASSPPRRRPYEQYF

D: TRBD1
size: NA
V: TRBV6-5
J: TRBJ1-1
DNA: TGTGCCAGCAGTGGGGGGACAGAGCTTGAAGCTTTCTTT
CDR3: CASSGGTELEAFF

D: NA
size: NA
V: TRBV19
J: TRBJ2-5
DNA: TGTGCCAGTAGTAGCAGTCTGCAAGAGACCCAGTACTTC
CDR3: CASSSSLQETQYF

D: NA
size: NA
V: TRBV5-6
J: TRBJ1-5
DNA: TGTGCCAGCAGCTCCGGGAGTCAGCCCCAGCATTTT
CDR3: CASSSGSQPQHF

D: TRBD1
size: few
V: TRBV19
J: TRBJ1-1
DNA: TGTGCCAGTAGCCGTAGGGACAGAATATTGAACACTGAAGCTTTCTTT
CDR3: CASSRRDRILNTEAFF

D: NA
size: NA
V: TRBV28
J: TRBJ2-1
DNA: TGTGCCAGGAAGGATAGGGAGAATGAGCAGTTCTTC
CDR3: CARKDRENEQFF

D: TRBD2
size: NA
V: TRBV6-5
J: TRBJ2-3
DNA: TGTGCCAGCAGTGGCCTCGGACTAGCGAGACACACAGATACGCAGTATTTT
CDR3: CASSGLGLARHTDTQYF

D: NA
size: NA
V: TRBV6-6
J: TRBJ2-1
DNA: TGTGCCAGCAGTTACTCACCGGGTTACAATGAGCAGTTCTTC
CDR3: CASSYSPGYNEQFF

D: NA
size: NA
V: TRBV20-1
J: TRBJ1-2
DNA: TGCAGTGCTGGTCGCAGGGACTATGGCTACACCTTC
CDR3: CSAGRRDYGYTF

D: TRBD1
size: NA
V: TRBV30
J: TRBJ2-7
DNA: TGTGCCTGGAGTTGGACAGGCCTTTCCTACGAGCAGTACTTC
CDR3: CAWSWTGLSYEQYF

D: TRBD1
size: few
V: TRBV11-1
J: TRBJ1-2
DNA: TGTGCCAGCAGCCTCGAGGGGGCTGGCTACACCTTC
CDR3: CASSLEGAGYTF

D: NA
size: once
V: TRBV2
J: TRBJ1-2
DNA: TGTGCCAGCAGTGAGACAGTGTATAACTATGGCTACACCTTC
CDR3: CASSETVYNYGYTF

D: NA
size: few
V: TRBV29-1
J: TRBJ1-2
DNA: TGCAGCGTTGAGACACAGGGAATCTACACCTTC
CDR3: CSVETQGIYTF

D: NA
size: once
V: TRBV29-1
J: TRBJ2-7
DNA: TGCAGCGTTGAAACGGGACAAGCGAACTCCTACGAGCAGTACTTC
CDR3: CSVETGQANSYEQYF

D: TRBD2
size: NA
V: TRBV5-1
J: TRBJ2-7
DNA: TGCGCCAGCAGAACTAGCGGTTCCGTCTCCTACGAGCAGTACTTC
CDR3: CASRTSGSVSYEQYF

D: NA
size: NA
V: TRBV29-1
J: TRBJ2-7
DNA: TGCAGCGTTGAAGAAGCACGTAGCTACGAGCAGTACTTC
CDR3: CSVEEARSYEQYF

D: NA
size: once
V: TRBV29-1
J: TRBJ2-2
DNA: TGCAGCGTTGGTGTTAACACCGGGGAGCTGTTTTTT
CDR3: CSVGVNTGELFF

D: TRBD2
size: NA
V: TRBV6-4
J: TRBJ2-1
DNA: TGTGCCAGCAGTGAACCCCTAGCGGGATGGGGTGAGCAGTTCTTC
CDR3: CASSEPLAGWGEQFF

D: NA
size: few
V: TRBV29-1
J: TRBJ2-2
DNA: TGCAGCGCATCCAGCGTCACCGGGGAGCTGTTTTTT
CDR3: CSASSVTGELFF

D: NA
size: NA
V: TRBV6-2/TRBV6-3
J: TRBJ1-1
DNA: TGTGCCAGCAGGGGACTATGGCTTTTAGGGAACACTGAAGCTTTCTTT
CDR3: CASRGLWLLGNTEAFF

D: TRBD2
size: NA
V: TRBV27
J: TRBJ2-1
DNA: TGTGCCAGCAGCGCCTCGACTAGCGGCCGGATATCCAATGAGCAGTTCTTC
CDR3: CASSASTSGRISNEQFF

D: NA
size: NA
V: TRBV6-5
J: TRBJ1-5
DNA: TGTGCCAGCAGCCACGGACAGTATCAGCCCCAGCATTTT
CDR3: CASSHGQYQPQHF

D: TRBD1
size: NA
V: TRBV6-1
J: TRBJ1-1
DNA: TGTGCCAGCAGTGACCCTTGGACAGGGGGAACTGAAGCTTTCTTT
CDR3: CASSDPWTGGTEAFF